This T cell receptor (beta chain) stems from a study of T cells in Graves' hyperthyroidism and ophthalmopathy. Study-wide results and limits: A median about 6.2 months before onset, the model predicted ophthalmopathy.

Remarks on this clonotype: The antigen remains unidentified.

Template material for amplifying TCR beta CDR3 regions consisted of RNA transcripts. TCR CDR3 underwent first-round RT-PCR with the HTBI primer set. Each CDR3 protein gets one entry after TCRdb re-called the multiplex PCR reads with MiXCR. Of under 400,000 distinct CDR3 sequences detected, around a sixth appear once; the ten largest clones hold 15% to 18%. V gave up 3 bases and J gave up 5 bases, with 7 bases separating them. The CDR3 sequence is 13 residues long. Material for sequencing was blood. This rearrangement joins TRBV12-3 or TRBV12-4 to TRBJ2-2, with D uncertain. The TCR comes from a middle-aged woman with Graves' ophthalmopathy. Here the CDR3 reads CASSFLGTGELFF. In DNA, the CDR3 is TGTGCCAGCAGTTTCCTGGGAACCGGGGAGCTGTTTTTT.